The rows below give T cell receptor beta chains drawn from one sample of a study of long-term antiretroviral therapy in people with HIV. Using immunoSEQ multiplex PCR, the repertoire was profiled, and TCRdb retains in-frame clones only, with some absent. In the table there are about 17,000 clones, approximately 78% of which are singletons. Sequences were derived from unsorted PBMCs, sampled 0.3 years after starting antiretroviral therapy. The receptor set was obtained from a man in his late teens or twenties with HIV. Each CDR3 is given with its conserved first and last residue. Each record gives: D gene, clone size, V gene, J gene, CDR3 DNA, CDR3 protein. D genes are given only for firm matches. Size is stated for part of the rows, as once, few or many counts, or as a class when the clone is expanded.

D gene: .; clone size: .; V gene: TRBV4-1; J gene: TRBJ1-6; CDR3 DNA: TGCGCCAGCAGCAACGGTGGAATTTATAATTCACCCCTCCACTTT; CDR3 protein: CASSNGGIYNSPLHF
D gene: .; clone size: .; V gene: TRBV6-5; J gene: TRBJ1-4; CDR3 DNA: TGTGCCAGCAGTTATGGGACGGACAGCGGACTTGAAAAACTGTTTTTT; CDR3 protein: CASSYGTDSGLEKLFF
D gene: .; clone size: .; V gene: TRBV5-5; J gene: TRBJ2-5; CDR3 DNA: TGTGCCAGCAGCCCCGCAGGTCAGGGGACCCAGTACTTC; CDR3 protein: CASSPAGQGTQYF
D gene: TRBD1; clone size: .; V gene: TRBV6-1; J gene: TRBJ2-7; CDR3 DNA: TGTGCCAGCAGTGAAGGTACAGGGGTCCAATACGAGCAGTACTTC; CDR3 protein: CASSEGTGVQYEQYF
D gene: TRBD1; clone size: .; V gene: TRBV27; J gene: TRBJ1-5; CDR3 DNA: TGTGCCAGCAGTTTATCGGGGGGACAGCCAGCGGATCAGCCCCAGCATTTT; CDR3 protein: CASSLSGGQPADQPQHF
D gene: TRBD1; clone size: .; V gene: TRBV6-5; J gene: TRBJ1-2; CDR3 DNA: TGTGCCAGCAGTTACTCATATACCGGGACAGGCTATGGCTACACCTTC; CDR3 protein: CASSYSYTGTGYGYTF
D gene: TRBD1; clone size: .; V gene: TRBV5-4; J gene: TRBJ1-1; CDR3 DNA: TGTGCCAGCAGCTCCGGACAGGGGGTAACTGAAGCTTTCTTT; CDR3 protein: CASSSGQGVTEAFF
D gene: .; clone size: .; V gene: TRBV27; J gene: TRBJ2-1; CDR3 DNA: TGTGCCAGCAGGTCGGGGGACAGCACCAATGAGCAGTTCTTC; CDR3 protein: CASRSGDSTNEQFF
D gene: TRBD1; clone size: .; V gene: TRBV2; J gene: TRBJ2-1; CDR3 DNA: TGTGCCAGCAGTCCACAGGGGGGGCAGTTCTTC; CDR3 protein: CASSPQGGQFF
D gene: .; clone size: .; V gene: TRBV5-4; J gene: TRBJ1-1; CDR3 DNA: TGTGCCAGCGGGATCATGAACACTGAAGCTTTCTTT; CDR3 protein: CASGIMNTEAFF
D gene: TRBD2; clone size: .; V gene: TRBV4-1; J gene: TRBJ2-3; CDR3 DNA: TGCGCCAGCAGCCAAGATCACCTTAGCGGGGGCACAGATACGCAGTATTTT; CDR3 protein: CASSQDHLSGGTDTQYF
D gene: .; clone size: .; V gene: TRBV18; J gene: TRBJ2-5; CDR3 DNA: TGTGCCAGCTCACGGGAGGCGGGGGCACAAGAGACCCAGTACTTC; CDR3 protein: CASSREAGAQETQYF
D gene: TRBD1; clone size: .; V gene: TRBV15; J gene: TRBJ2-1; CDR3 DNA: TGTGCCACCTTGGGGACAGGGTCCTACAATGAGCAGTTCTTC; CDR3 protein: CATLGTGSYNEQFF
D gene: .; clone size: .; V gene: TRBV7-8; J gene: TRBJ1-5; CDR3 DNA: TGTGCCAGCAGCTTAGATGGTCTTAGCAATCAGCCCCAGCATTTT; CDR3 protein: CASSLDGLSNQPQHF
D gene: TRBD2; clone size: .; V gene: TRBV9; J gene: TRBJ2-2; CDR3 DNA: TGTGCCAGCAGCGTAAAGCGACTAGCGGGACTCAACACCGGGGAGCTGTTTTTT; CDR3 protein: CASSVKRLAGLNTGELFF
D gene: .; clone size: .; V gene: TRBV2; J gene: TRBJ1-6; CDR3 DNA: TGTGCCAGCAGTATCTCGGGGTCCCGGAGCTCCTATAATTCACCCCTCCACTTT; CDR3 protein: CASSISGSRSSYNSPLHF
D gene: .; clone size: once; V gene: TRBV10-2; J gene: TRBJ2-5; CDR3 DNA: TGCGCCAGCAGTGAAATCGCGACGGGGACCCAGTACTTC; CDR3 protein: CASSEIATGTQYF
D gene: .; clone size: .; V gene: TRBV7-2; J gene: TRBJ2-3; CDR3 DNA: TGTGCCAGCAGCTTGAGGATGGGTCCAGATACGCAGTATTTT; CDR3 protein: CASSLRMGPDTQYF
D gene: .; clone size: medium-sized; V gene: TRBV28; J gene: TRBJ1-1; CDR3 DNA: TGTGCCAGCAGGCCCAGGAACACTGAAGCTTTCTTT; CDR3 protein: CASRPRNTEAFF
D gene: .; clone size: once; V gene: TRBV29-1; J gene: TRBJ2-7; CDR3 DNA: TGCAGCGGGGTAGGGCTTCACGAGCAGTACTTC; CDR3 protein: CSGVGLHEQYF
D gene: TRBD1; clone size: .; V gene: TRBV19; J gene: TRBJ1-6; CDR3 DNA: TGTGCCAGTAGCAGGACAGGGGACTTTTATAATTCACCCCTCCACTTT; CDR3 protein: CASSRTGDFYNSPLHF
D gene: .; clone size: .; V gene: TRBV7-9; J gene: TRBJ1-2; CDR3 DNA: TGTGCCAGCAGCTGGGCCCCGAACTATGGCTACACCTTC; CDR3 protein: CASSWAPNYGYTF
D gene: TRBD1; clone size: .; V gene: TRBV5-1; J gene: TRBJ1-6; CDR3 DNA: TGCGCCAGCAGCTTGACCGGGACAGATAATTCACCCCTCCACTTT; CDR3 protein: CASSLTGTDNSPLHF
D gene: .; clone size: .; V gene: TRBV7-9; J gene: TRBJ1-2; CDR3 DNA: TGTGCCAGCAGCTCCCCCGGGGATTGGGGCGATAACTATGGCTACACCTTC; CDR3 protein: CASSSPGDWGDNYGYTF
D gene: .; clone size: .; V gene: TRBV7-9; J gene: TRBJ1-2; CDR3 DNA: TGTGCCAGCAGCCCCCCAGGCTCGGGAATCTATGGCTACACCTTC; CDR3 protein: CASSPPGSGIYGYTF
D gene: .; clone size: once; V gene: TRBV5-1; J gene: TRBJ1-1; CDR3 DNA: TGCGCCAGCAGCTTTGCCGGCTCCACTGAAGCTTTCTTT; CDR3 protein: CASSFAGSTEAFF
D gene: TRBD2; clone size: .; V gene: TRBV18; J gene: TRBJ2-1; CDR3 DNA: TGTGCCAGCTCACCAAGGGAGGGCCGGGATGAGCAGTTCTTC; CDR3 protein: CASSPREGRDEQFF
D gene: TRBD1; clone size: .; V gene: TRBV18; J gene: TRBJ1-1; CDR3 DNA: TGTGCCAGCTCACGCCCAGGGGGCATGAACACTGAAGCTTTCTTT; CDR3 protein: CASSRPGGMNTEAFF
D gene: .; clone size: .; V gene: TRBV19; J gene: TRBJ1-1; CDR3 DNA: TGTGCCAGTAGGGAGGGGGTGAACACTGAAGCTTTCTTT; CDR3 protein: CASREGVNTEAFF
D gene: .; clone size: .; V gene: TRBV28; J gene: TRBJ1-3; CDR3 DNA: TGTGCCAGCAGTTTGGCTTGGGACACCTACACCATATATTTT; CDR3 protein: CASSLAWDTYTIYF
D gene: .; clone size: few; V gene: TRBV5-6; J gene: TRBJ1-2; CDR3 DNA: TGTGCCAGCAGCTGGGATCAAACGGGAGACTTGAATGGCTACACCTTC; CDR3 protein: CASSWDQTGDLNGYTF
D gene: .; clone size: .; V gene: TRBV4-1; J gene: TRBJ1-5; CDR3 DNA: TGCGCCAGCAGCCAAGAATGGACAATCACCCAGCCCCAGCATTTT; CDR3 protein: CASSQEWTITQPQHF
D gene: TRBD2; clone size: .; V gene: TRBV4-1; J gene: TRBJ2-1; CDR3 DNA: TGCGCCAGCAGCCAAGAGAGGGCGGGGGGTTACAATGAGCAGTTCTTC; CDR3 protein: CASSQERAGGYNEQFF
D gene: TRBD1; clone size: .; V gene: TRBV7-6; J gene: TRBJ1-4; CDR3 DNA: TGTGCCAGCAGCTTAGAAACAGGGGGTAATGAAAAACTGTTTTTT; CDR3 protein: CASSLETGGNEKLFF
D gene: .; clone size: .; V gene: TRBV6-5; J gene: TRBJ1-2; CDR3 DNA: TGTGCCAGCAGTTACGGCGTGGGAACAGCTAACTATGGCTACACCTTC; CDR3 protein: CASSYGVGTANYGYTF
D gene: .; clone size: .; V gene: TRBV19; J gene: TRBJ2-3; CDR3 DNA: TGTGCCAGTAGTATCTGGACTGATGGCACAGATACGCAGTATTTT; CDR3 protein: CASSIWTDGTDTQYF
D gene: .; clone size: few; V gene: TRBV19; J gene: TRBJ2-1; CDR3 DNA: TGTGCGTCCGGGATTCCTTACAATGAGCAGTTCTTC; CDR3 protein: CASGIPYNEQFF
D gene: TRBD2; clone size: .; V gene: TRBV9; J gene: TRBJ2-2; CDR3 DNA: TGTGCCAGCAGCGTATCGACTAGCGGGGGGATCGCGAACACCGGGGAGCTGTTTTTT; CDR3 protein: CASSVSTSGGIANTGELFF
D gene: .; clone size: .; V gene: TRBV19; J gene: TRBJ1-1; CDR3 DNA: TGTGCCAGTAGTGTAGGACCGGGAACTGAAGCTTTCTTT; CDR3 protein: CASSVGPGTEAFF
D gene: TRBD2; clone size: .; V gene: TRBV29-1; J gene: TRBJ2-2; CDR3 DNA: TGCAGCGGGGCCGGGACTAGCGGGGGAACCGGGGAGCTGTTTTTT; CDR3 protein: CSGAGTSGGTGELFF